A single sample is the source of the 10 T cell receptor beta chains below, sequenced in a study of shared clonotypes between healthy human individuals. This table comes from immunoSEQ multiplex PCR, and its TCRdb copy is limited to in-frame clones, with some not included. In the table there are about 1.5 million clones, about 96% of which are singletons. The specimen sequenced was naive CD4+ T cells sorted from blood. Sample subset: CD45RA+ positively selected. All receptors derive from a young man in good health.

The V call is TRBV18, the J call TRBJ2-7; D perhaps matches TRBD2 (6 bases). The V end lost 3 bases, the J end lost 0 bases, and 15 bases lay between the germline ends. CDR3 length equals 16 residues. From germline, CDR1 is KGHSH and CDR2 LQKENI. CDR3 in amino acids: CASSPPRDSYSYEQYF. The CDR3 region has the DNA TGTGCCAGCTCACCTCCCCGGGACTCCTACTCCTACGAGCAGTACTTC.

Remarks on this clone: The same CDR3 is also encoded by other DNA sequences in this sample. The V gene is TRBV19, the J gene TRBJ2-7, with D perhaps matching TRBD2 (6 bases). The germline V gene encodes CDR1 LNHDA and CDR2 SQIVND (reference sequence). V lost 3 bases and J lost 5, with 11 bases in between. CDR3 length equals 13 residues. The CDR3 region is CASSIAGINEQYF. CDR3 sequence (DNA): TGTGCCAGTAGTATCGCGGGAATCAACGAGCAGTACTTC.

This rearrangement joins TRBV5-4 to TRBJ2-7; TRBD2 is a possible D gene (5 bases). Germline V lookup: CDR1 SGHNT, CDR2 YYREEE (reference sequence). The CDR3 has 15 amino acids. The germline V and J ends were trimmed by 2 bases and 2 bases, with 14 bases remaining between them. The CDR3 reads CASSFTSGDAYEQYF. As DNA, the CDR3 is TGTGCCAGCAGCTTCACCAGCGGAGACGCCTACGAGCAGTACTTC. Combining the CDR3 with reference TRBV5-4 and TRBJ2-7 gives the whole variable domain ETGVTQSPTHLIKTRGQQVTLRCSSQSGHNTVSWYQQALGQGPQFIFQYYREEENGRGNFPPRFSGLQFPNYSSELNVNALELDDSALYLCASSFTSGDAYEQYFGPGTRLTVT.

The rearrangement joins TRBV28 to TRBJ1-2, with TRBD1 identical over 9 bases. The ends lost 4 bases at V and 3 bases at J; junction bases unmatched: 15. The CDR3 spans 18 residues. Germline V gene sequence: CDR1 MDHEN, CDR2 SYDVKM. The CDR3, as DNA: TGTGCCAGCAGTTCACCGGGACAGGGCAATGTCGGGGACTATGGCTACACCTTC. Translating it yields CASSSPGQGNVGDYGYTF.

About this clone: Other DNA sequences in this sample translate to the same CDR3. The CDR3 sequence is CASSVASSGNTIYF. The CDR3 region has the DNA TGTGCCAGCAGCGTAGCCAGCTCTGGAAACACCATATATTTT. This sequence joins TRBV9 and TRBJ1-3, with D uncertain. CDR1 SGDLS and CDR2 YYNGEE come from the germline V gene. The CDR3 contains 14 residues. V was cut by 0 bases and J by 0 bases, with 4 bases left in between.

The chain's CDR3 is CASSLGGSGSHNEQFF. As DNA, the CDR3 is TGCGCCAGCAGCTTGGGGGGTAGCGGGAGTCATAATGAGCAGTTCTTC. This chain joins TRBV5-1 and TRBJ2-1; the match to TRBD2 covers 9 bases. With V trimmed by 0 bases and J by 7 bases, 8 bases remained unmatched. The V gene's germline CDR1 is SGHRS and CDR2 YFSETQ. CDR3 size: 16 residues.

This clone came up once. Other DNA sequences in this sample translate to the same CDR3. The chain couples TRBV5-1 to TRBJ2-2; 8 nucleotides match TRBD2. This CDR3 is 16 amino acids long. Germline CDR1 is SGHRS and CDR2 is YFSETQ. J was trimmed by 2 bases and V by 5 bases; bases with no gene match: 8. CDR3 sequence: CASSPLAGGNTGELFF. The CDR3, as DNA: TGCGCCAGCAGTCCCCTGGCGGGGGGTAACACCGGGGAGCTGTTTTTT.

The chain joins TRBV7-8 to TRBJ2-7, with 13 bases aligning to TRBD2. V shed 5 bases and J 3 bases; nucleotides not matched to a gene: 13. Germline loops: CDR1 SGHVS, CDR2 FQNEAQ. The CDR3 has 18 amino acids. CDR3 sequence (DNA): TGTGCCAGCAGCCTCGGACTAGCGGGAGTCAGCGGGGGCTACGAGCAGTACTTC. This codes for CASSLGLAGVSGGYEQYF.

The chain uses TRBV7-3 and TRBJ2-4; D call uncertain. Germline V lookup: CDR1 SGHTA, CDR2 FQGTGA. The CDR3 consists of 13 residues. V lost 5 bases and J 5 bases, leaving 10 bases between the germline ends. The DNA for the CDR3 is TGTGCCAGCAGCAAGACTCGGGAAAACATTCAGTACTTC. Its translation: CASSKTRENIQYF.

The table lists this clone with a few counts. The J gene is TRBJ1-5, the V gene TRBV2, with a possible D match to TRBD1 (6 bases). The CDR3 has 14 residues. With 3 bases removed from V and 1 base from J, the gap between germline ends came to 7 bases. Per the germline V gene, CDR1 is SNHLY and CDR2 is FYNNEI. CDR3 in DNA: TGTGCCAGCAGTGACACAGGGAGCAATCAGCCCCAGCATTTT. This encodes CASSDTGSNQPQHF.